Described below is a single T cell receptor beta chain sequence and its context. This specimen belongs to a study of cytomegalovirus exposure and HLA in healthy donors. Overall study context: Membership in the Caucasian-associated ancestry cluster was found for about 84% of nearly 400 genotyped donors.

The PCR used 60 Vbeta and 13 Jbeta primers. Sequencing was performed with immunoSEQ multiplex PCR; in TCRdb, only in-frame clones are kept and a portion is missing. Here the sample spans about 110,000 clones, 67% being singletons. The CDR3 runs to 18 residues. Sequenced sample: PBMCs. The receptor's source is a man younger than 35 in good health and CMV-seropositive. The gene calls are TRBV12-2 and TRBJ2-3; TRBD1 is taken as the D call from the table, unchecked against the DNA. TRBV12-2 is described as a pseudogene. In DNA, the CDR3 is TGTGCAAGTCGCTTGATAACATTCCGGGACACCCGACCAGATACGCAGTATTTT. This encodes CASRLITFRDTRPDTQYF.